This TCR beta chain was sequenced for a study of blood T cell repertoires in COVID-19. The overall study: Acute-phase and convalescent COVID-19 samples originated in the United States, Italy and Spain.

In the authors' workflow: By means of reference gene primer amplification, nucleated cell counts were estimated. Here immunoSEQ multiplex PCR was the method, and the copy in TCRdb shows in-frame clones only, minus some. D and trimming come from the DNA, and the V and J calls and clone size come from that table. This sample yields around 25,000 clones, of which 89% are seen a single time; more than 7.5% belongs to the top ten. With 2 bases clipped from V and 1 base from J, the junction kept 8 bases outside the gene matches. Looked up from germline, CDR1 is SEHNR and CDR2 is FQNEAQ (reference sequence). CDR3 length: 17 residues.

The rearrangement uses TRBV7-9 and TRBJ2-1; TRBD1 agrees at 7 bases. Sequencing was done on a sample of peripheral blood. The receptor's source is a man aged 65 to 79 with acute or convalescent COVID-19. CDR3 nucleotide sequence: TGTGCCAGCAGCTTACCCGAGGACAGGCGATCCTACAATGAGCAGTTCTTC. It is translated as CASSLPEDRRSYNEQFF.